One sample yielded the 15 T cell receptor beta chains listed below, sequenced in a study of T cell responses to AZD1222 COVID-19 vaccine. Profiling relied on immunoSEQ multiplex PCR, and the TCRdb table lists in-frame clones only, not all of them. Among about 130,000 clones listed, under 95% were seen once. Sequences were derived from peripheral blood, sampled on day 0 of AZD1222 vaccination. The receptors shown here come from an adult in good health.

The rearrangement uses TRBV7-3 and TRBJ2-7; TRBD1 agrees at 9 bases. The J segment lost 4 bases and the V segment lost 5 bases, leaving 9 bases of the junction unmatched. Germline CDR1 reads SGHTA; CDR2 reads FQGTGA. CDR3 length: 15 amino acids. The CDR3 protein is CASSVVGTGYYEQYF. CDR3 nucleotides: TGTGCCAGCAGCGTTGTCGGGACAGGGTATTACGAGCAGTACTTC. Using reference TRBV7-3 and TRBJ2-7 for the parts outside the CDR3, the full variable domain is GAGVSQTPSNKVTEKGKYVELRCDPISGHTALYWYRQSLGQGPEFLIYFQGTGAADDSGLPNDRFFAVRPEGSVSTLKIQRTERGDSAVYLCASSVVGTGYYEQYFGPGTRLTVT.

V is TRBV6-5 and J is TRBJ2-7; 8 nucleotides agree with TRBD1. The CDR3 has 14 residues. J gave up 2 bases and V 6 bases, and 6 bases lay outside the gene matches. Germline V gene lookup returns CDR1 MNHEY and CDR2 SVGAGI. CDR3 coding DNA: TGTGCCAGCAGCAAAGGACAGGGAACCTACGAGCAGTACTTC. Protein product: CASSKGQGTYEQYF.

This chain joins TRBV27 and TRBJ2-6, with D possibly matching TRBD1 (6 bases). There are 18 residues in the CDR3. Trimming removed 0 bases from V and 4 bases from J, with 16 bases in between. CDR1 MNHEY and CDR2 SMNVEV come from the germline V gene (reference sequence). CDR3 in DNA: TGTGCCAGCAGTTTATCGACCATGACAGGTCTCGGGGCCAACGTCCTGACTTTC. Its translation: CASSLSTMTGLGANVLTF.

This chain links TRBV7-9 with TRBJ1-2, with D tentatively TRBD1 (6 bases). The V gene's germline CDR1 is SEHNR and CDR2 FQNEAQ (reference sequence). The V gene lost 5 bases and the J gene lost 6 bases, with 10 bases spanning the gap. This CDR3 region has 12 residues. CDR3 nucleotide sequence: TGTGCCAGCAGCCAGACAGGAAATGGCTACACCTTC. This sequence encodes CASSQTGNGYTF.

The V call is TRBV4-1, the J call TRBJ2-7; D is uncertain. Trimming shortened V by 4 bases and J by 2 bases, and 12 bases separated the two germline ends. This CDR3 is 14 amino acids long. Germline V gene sequence: CDR1 MGHRA, CDR2 YSYEKL. CDR3 DNA sequence: TGCGCCAGCAGCCTGGGTCTCCCCGCCTACGAGCAGTACTTC. It specifies CASSLGLPAYEQYF.

CDR3 sequence reads: CASSYSNSRGEKLFF. CDR3 DNA: TGTGCCAGCAGTTACTCGAACAGTCGGGGGGAAAAACTGTTTTTT. This rearrangement joins TRBV6-5 to TRBJ1-4; TRBD1 is a possible D gene (5 bases). V lost 0 bases and J 8 bases, leaving 13 bases between the germline ends. This CDR3 region has 15 residues. Germline lookup yields CDR1 MNHEY and CDR2 SVGAGI.

V is TRBV29-1 and J is TRBJ2-5, with D possibly TRBD1 on 6 matching bases. The germline gives CDR1 SQVTM, CDR2 ANQGSEA. The germline V and J ends were trimmed by 4 bases and 4 bases, with 22 bases remaining between them. The CDR3 totals 16 residues. The CDR3, as DNA: TGCAGCGTTGGTATTTCGGGATTTGGGGGCGGAGAGACCCAGTACTTC. Encoded protein: CSVGISGFGGGETQYF.

The V call is TRBV18, the J call TRBJ1-6, with 10 bases matching TRBD1. Germline V lookup: CDR1 KGHSH, CDR2 LQKENI. The CDR3 is 15 amino acids. Trimming took 3 bases from V and 8 from J; bases not matched to a gene: 4. The CDR3 region is CASSPRQGADSPLHF. DNA of the CDR3: TGTGCCAGCTCACCTCGACAGGGGGCTGATTCACCCCTCCACTTT.

The chain combines TRBV7-9 with TRBJ2-7; 14 positions agree with TRBD2. Germline assignment: CDR1 SEHNR and CDR2 FQNEAQ (reference sequence). The CDR3 has 14 amino acids. J gave up 12 bases and V 4 bases, and 8 bases lay outside the gene matches. The CDR3 nucleotides read TGTGCCAGCAGCTCGGGACTAGCGGGGGAGCTCCGGTACTTC. Protein: CASSSGLAGELRYF. Full variable domain (remainder filled in from reference TRBV7-9 and TRBJ2-7): DTGVSQNPRHKITKRGQNVTFRCDPISEHNRLYWYRQTLGQGPEFLTYFQNEAQLEKSRLLSDRFSAERPKGSFSTLEIQRTEQGDSAMYLCASSSGLAGELRYFGPGTRLTVT.

The chain uses TRBV7-9 and TRBJ1-3, with a weak D call TRBD1 (5 bases). Trimming removed 3 bases at V and 2 bases at J, with 8 bases between. In germline, CDR1 is SEHNR, CDR2 FQNEAQ (reference sequence). The CDR3 runs 14 residues. CDR3 DNA sequence: TGTGCCAGCAGCTTCGGGACCGCTGGAAACACCATATATTTT. This gives the protein CASSFGTAGNTIYF. Drawing the rest from reference TRBV7-9 and TRBJ1-3, the complete variable domain is DTGVSQNPRHKITKRGQNVTFRCDPISEHNRLYWYRQTLGQGPEFLTYFQNEAQLEKSRLLSDRFSAERPKGSFSTLEIQRTEQGDSAMYLCASSFGTAGNTIYFGEGSWLTVV.

V is TRBV2 and J is TRBJ2-1; the match to TRBD2 covers 7 bases. This CDR3 comprises 14 residues. CDR1 is SNHLY, CDR2 FYNNEI, per germline. V dropped 7 bases and J dropped 6; count of bases not matched to a gene: 9. The CDR3 DNA sequence: TGTGCCAGCACAAGCGGGACTGCGCTCAATGAGCAGTTCTTC. It yields the protein CASTSGTALNEQFF.

On this clone: Germline and junction disagree at one end, which may indicate a read error. This chain connects TRBV9 to TRBJ1-6; D call uncertain. CDR1 is SGDLS, CDR2 YYNGEE, per germline. The CDR3 runs to 15 residues. CDR3 loop: CASSVEPSSNSPLHF. CDR3 bases: TGTGCCAGCAGCGTAGAGCCCTCCTCTAATTCACCCCTCCACTTT.

The chain combines TRBV5-6 with TRBJ2-7; weak D call: TRBD2 (6 bases). V dropped 0 bases and J dropped 5 bases, with 9 bases sitting between them. The length of the CDR3 is 13 residues. The germline CDR1 and CDR2 sequences are SGHDT and YYEEEE. This CDR3 reads CASSLGGVHEQYF. As DNA, the CDR3 is TGTGCCAGCAGCTTGGGCGGGGTCCACGAGCAGTACTTC.

This chain joins TRBV5-1 and TRBJ1-5; D might be TRBD1 (5 bases). Looked up from germline, CDR1 is SGHRS and CDR2 is YFSETQ. The ends were cut back, 0 bases at V and 5 bases at J, with 9 bases in the middle. The CDR3 is 14 residues long. The CDR3: CASSLGDGYQPQHF. CDR3 DNA sequence: TGCGCCAGCAGCTTGGGGGACGGCTATCAGCCCCAGCATTTT.

As to this clone: Other DNA sequences in this specimen translate into the identical CDR3. This chain uses TRBV5-1 with TRBJ1-2; D not resolved. From germline, CDR1 is SGHRS and CDR2 YFSETQ. The length of the CDR3 is 13 residues. Trimming shortened V by 0 bases and J by 1 base, and 4 bases separated the two germline ends. The CDR3 DNA reads as TGCGCCAGCAGCTTGGGAGGTAACTATGGCTACACCTTC. This gives the protein CASSLGGNYGYTF.